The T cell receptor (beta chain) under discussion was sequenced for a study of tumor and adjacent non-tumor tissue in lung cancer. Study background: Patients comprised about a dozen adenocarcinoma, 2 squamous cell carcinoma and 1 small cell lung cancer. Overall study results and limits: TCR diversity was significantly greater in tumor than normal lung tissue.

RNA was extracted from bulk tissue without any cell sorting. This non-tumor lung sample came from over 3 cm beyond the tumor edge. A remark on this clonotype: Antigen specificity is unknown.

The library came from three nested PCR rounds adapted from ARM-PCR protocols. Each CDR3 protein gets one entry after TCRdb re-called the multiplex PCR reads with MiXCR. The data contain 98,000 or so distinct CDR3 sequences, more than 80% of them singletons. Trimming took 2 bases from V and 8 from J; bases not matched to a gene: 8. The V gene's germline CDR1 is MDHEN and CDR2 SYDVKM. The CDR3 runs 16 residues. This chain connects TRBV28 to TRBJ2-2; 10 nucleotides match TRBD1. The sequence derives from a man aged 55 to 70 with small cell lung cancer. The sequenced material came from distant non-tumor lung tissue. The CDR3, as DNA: TGTGCCAGCAGTTTAGGGACAGGGGAGGACAATGGGGAGCTGTTTTTT. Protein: CASSLGTGEDNGELFF.